This is a list of T cell receptor beta chains from one sample in a study of T cell responses to AZD1222 COVID-19 vaccine. Assay used: immunoSEQ multiplex PCR; TCRdb lists only in-frame clones, some missing. Of 120,000 to 150,000 clones detected, around nine tenths appear once; the ten largest clones hold approximately 5.3%. The specimen comprised peripheral blood, sampled on day 0 of AZD1222 vaccination. The receptors were sampled from an adult in good health. Both conserved end residues are part of each CDR3. Each record gives: CDR3 protein, CDR3 DNA, V gene, J gene, D gene, clone size. D genes are given only for firm matches. The size field is filled for only some rows; it gives once, few, many or a size class.

CDR3aa: CASSVIPLETQYF; CDR3nt: TGTGCCAGCAGCGTGATCCCCTTAGAGACCCAGTACTTC; v_gene: TRBV9; j_gene: TRBJ2-5; d_gene: NA; abundance: once
CDR3aa: CASSLFKGRNGYTF; CDR3nt: TGTGCCAGCAGTTTGTTTAAGGGCAGAAATGGCTACACCTTC; v_gene: TRBV28; j_gene: TRBJ1-2; d_gene: NA; abundance: NA
CDR3aa: CASSSTATGYNSPLHF; CDR3nt: TGTGCCAGTAGTTCTACCGCGACAGGATATAATTCACCCCTCCACTTT; v_gene: TRBV19; j_gene: TRBJ1-6; d_gene: NA; abundance: NA
CDR3aa: CASSPTGGVNIQYF; CDR3nt: TGTGCCAGCAGCCCGACCGGCGGGGTCAACATTCAGTACTTC; v_gene: TRBV3-1/TRBV3-2; j_gene: TRBJ2-4; d_gene: NA; abundance: NA
CDR3aa: CASSLDGTVAFNYGYTF; CDR3nt: TGCGCCAGCAGCTTGGATGGGACAGTCGCTTTTAACTATGGCTACACCTTC; v_gene: TRBV5-1; j_gene: TRBJ1-2; d_gene: TRBD1; abundance: once
CDR3aa: CASSPGMNTEAFF; CDR3nt: TGTGCCAGCAGTCCTGGGATGAACACTGAAGCTTTCTTT; v_gene: TRBV28; j_gene: TRBJ1-1; d_gene: NA; abundance: NA
CDR3aa: CASRFRPGVVGGYTF; CDR3nt: TGTGCCAGCAGGTTCCGCCCAGGGGTAGTGGGGGGCTACACCTTC; v_gene: TRBV7-2; j_gene: TRBJ1-2; d_gene: NA; abundance: NA
CDR3aa: CASSLPDTQYF; CDR3nt: TGTGCCAGCAGTTTGCCAGATACGCAGTATTTT; v_gene: TRBV12-3/TRBV12-4; j_gene: TRBJ2-3; d_gene: NA; abundance: NA
CDR3aa: CASSEAPGRLYEQYF; CDR3nt: TGTGCCAGCAGTGAAGCTCCGGGACGCCTCTACGAGCAGTACTTC; v_gene: TRBV2; j_gene: TRBJ2-7; d_gene: NA; abundance: NA
CDR3aa: CASSYRPGLAGGGGWQFF; CDR3nt: TGTGCCAGCAGTTACCGTCCGGGACTAGCGGGCGGAGGTGGATGGCAGTTCTTC; v_gene: TRBV6-2/TRBV6-3; j_gene: TRBJ2-1; d_gene: TRBD2; abundance: NA
CDR3aa: CASNGLTEAFF; CDR3nt: TGTGCCAGCAATGGGTTGACTGAAGCTTTCTTT; v_gene: TRBV6-5; j_gene: TRBJ1-1; d_gene: NA; abundance: NA
CDR3aa: CASSPPAGGYEQYF; CDR3nt: TGCGCCAGCAGCCCCCCGGCAGGGGGATACGAGCAGTACTTC; v_gene: TRBV5-1; j_gene: TRBJ2-7; d_gene: TRBD1; abundance: NA
CDR3aa: CASSYSSRETYNEQFF; CDR3nt: TGTGCCAGCAGTTACTCGTCGCGGGAGACCTACAATGAGCAGTTCTTC; v_gene: TRBV6-2/TRBV6-3; j_gene: TRBJ2-1; d_gene: TRBD2; abundance: NA
CDR3aa: CASSVVAGGTGELFF; CDR3nt: TGTGCCAGCAGTGTGGTAGCGGGAGGCACCGGGGAGCTGTTTTTT; v_gene: TRBV2; j_gene: TRBJ2-2; d_gene: TRBD2; abundance: NA
CDR3aa: CASSQDPLQGPYEQYF; CDR3nt: TGCGCCAGCAGCCAAGATCCCCTGCAGGGGCCTTACGAGCAGTACTTC; v_gene: TRBV4-3; j_gene: TRBJ2-7; d_gene: NA; abundance: once
CDR3aa: CASLTEGSYEQYF; CDR3nt: TGTGCCAGCCTAACCGAGGGATCCTACGAGCAGTACTTC; v_gene: TRBV6-5; j_gene: TRBJ2-7; d_gene: NA; abundance: NA
CDR3aa: CASSGTENTEAFF; CDR3nt: TGTGCCAGCAGCGGGACGGAGAACACTGAAGCTTTCTTT; v_gene: TRBV6-2/TRBV6-3; j_gene: TRBJ1-1; d_gene: NA; abundance: few
CDR3aa: CASSPTGWDTEAFF; CDR3nt: TGTGCCAGCAGCCCTACTGGTTGGGACACTGAAGCTTTCTTT; v_gene: TRBV7-9; j_gene: TRBJ1-1; d_gene: NA; abundance: NA
CDR3aa: CASSRPGPQYNEQFF; CDR3nt: TGTGCCAGCAGCCGGCCGGGCCCTCAGTACAATGAGCAGTTCTTC; v_gene: TRBV7-9; j_gene: TRBJ2-1; d_gene: NA; abundance: once
CDR3aa: CASSPLDRGNSPLHF; CDR3nt: TGTGCCAGCTCACCATTAGACAGGGGTAATTCACCCCTCCACTTT; v_gene: TRBV18; j_gene: TRBJ1-6; d_gene: TRBD1; abundance: NA
CDR3aa: CASSFGDPRQGEAFF; CDR3nt: TGCGCCAGCAGCTTCGGGGACCCACGACAGGGTGAAGCTTTCTTT; v_gene: TRBV5-1; j_gene: TRBJ1-1; d_gene: TRBD1; abundance: once
CDR3aa: CASSDDRGEETQYF; CDR3nt: TGTGCCAGCAGCGATGACAGGGGGGAGGAGACCCAGTACTTC; v_gene: TRBV9; j_gene: TRBJ2-5; d_gene: TRBD1; abundance: NA
CDR3aa: CASSLGTGLREKLFF; CDR3nt: TGTGCCAGCAGCTTAGGGACAGGATTGCGCGAAAAACTGTTTTTT; v_gene: TRBV7-2; j_gene: TRBJ1-4; d_gene: TRBD1; abundance: NA
CDR3aa: CASSLMTGGGTDTQYF; CDR3nt: TGTGCCAGCAGCTTGATGACAGGGGGAGGGACAGATACGCAGTATTTT; v_gene: TRBV5-6; j_gene: TRBJ2-3; d_gene: TRBD1; abundance: NA
CDR3aa: CASSPTGIGYGYTF; CDR3nt: TGTGCCAGCAGCCCCACGGGGATCGGCTATGGCTACACCTTC; v_gene: TRBV28; j_gene: TRBJ1-2; d_gene: NA; abundance: NA
CDR3aa: CASSYSVLNEQYF; CDR3nt: TGTGCCAGCAGTTACTCGGTCTTAAACGAGCAGTACTTC; v_gene: TRBV6-5; j_gene: TRBJ2-7; d_gene: NA; abundance: NA
CDR3aa: CASSPSGSAYEQYF; CDR3nt: TGTGCCAGCAGCCCTAGCGGGAGTGCCTACGAGCAGTACTTC; v_gene: TRBV27; j_gene: TRBJ2-7; d_gene: TRBD2; abundance: NA
CDR3aa: CASSPLPRDFSTDTQYF; CDR3nt: TGTGCCAGCAGCCCACTCCCCCGGGACTTCTCCACAGATACGCAGTATTTT; v_gene: TRBV7-2; j_gene: TRBJ2-3; d_gene: NA; abundance: NA
CDR3aa: CASLLTGKEGYTF; CDR3nt: TGTGCCAGCCTTCTAACAGGGAAGGAGGGCTACACCTTC; v_gene: TRBV7-2; j_gene: TRBJ1-2; d_gene: NA; abundance: NA
CDR3aa: CASSAPFGGAINEQYF; CDR3nt: TGTGCCAGCAGTGCCCCCTTCGGTGGGGCCATTAACGAGCAGTACTTC; v_gene: TRBV28; j_gene: TRBJ2-7; d_gene: NA; abundance: NA
CDR3aa: CASSISGTGKKQFF; CDR3nt: TGTGCCAGTAGTATTTCTGGGACAGGGAAGAAGCAGTTCTTC; v_gene: TRBV19; j_gene: TRBJ2-1; d_gene: TRBD1; abundance: NA
CDR3aa: CASSQGLAGNHWDTQYF; CDR3nt: TGTGCCAGCAGCCAAGGACTAGCGGGAAACCACTGGGATACGCAGTATTTT; v_gene: TRBV3-1/TRBV3-2; j_gene: TRBJ2-3; d_gene: TRBD2; abundance: NA
CDR3aa: CASSLAGGRDTQYF; CDR3nt: TGTGCCAGCAGCTTAGCGGGAGGGCGGGATACGCAGTATTTT; v_gene: TRBV7-8; j_gene: TRBJ2-3; d_gene: TRBD2; abundance: NA
CDR3aa: CASSPRGPNYGYTF; CDR3nt: TGTGCCAGCAGTCCTAGGGGGCCTAACTATGGCTACACCTTC; v_gene: TRBV27; j_gene: TRBJ1-2; d_gene: TRBD1; abundance: NA
CDR3aa: CASSPYGSMQESNQPQHF; CDR3nt: TGTGCCAGCAGCCCATACGGCTCGATGCAGGAGAGCAATCAGCCCCAGCATTTT; v_gene: TRBV7-3; j_gene: TRBJ1-5; d_gene: NA; abundance: NA
CDR3aa: CASSSFQADTEAFF; CDR3nt: TGTGCCAGCAGCTCATTTCAGGCGGACACTGAAGCTTTCTTT; v_gene: TRBV7-9; j_gene: TRBJ1-1; d_gene: NA; abundance: few
CDR3aa: CASSQVGNYNSPLHF; CDR3nt: TGTGCCAGCAGCCAAGTAGGGAATTATAATTCACCCCTCCACTTT; v_gene: TRBV7-9; j_gene: TRBJ1-6; d_gene: NA; abundance: NA
CDR3aa: CASSGTGGNGYTF; CDR3nt: TGTGCCAGCTCGGGGACAGGGGGCAATGGCTACACCTTC; v_gene: TRBV18; j_gene: TRBJ1-2; d_gene: TRBD1; abundance: NA
CDR3aa: CASSPSSAGDTQYF; CDR3nt: TGTGCCAGCTCACCTTCCTCGGCAGGGGATACGCAGTATTTT; v_gene: TRBV18; j_gene: TRBJ2-3; d_gene: NA; abundance: NA
CDR3aa: CASSWRITGELFF; CDR3nt: TGCGCCAGCAGCTGGCGTATTACCGGGGAGCTGTTTTTT; v_gene: TRBV5-1; j_gene: TRBJ2-2; d_gene: NA; abundance: NA
CDR3aa: CASSTEFSTEAFF; CDR3nt: TGTGCCAGTAGCACCGAATTTTCTACTGAAGCTTTCTTT; v_gene: TRBV19; j_gene: TRBJ1-1; d_gene: NA; abundance: NA
CDR3aa: CASSPFDNSYEQYF; CDR3nt: TGTGCCAGCTCACCTTTCGACAACTCCTACGAGCAGTACTTC; v_gene: TRBV18; j_gene: TRBJ2-7; d_gene: NA; abundance: few
CDR3aa: CASSYGRGPTGEQYF; CDR3nt: TGTGCCAGCAGTTACGGCCGGGGACCGACGGGAGAGCAGTACTTC; v_gene: TRBV6-5; j_gene: TRBJ2-7; d_gene: NA; abundance: NA
CDR3aa: CASSVAPSGSGEQYF; CDR3nt: TGTGCCAGCAGCGTAGCGCCTAGCGGGAGTGGCGAGCAGTACTTC; v_gene: TRBV9; j_gene: TRBJ2-7; d_gene: TRBD2; abundance: NA
CDR3aa: CASSSRTRINEQFF; CDR3nt: TGTGCCAGCAGCTCCCGGACTAGAATTAATGAGCAGTTCTTC; v_gene: TRBV5-6; j_gene: TRBJ2-1; d_gene: TRBD2; abundance: NA
CDR3aa: CASSSPRGVKRDTQYF; CDR3nt: TGTGCCAGCAGCTCCCCCCGAGGTGTTAAGAGGGATACGCAGTATTTT; v_gene: TRBV5-5; j_gene: TRBJ2-3; d_gene: NA; abundance: many
CDR3aa: CASSLLGRVGSLGRSNYGYTF; CDR3nt: TGTGCCAGCAGTTTATTGGGCAGGGTAGGATCCTTGGGGCGGTCTAACTATGGCTACACCTTC; v_gene: TRBV28; j_gene: TRBJ1-2; d_gene: NA; abundance: NA
CDR3aa: CATSDGGRGLDTQYF; CDR3nt: TGTGCCACCAGTGATGGGGGAAGAGGGCTAGATACGCAGTATTTT; v_gene: TRBV24-1; j_gene: TRBJ2-3; d_gene: NA; abundance: NA
CDR3aa: CASSAGFPNYGYTF; CDR3nt: TGTGCCAGCAGCGCGGGGTTCCCGAACTATGGCTACACCTTC; v_gene: TRBV5-6; j_gene: TRBJ1-2; d_gene: NA; abundance: NA
CDR3aa: CASSLGQQLSPLHF; CDR3nt: TGTGCCAGCAGTTTAGGGCAACAACTTTCACCCCTCCACTTT; v_gene: TRBV28; j_gene: TRBJ1-6; d_gene: NA; abundance: NA
CDR3aa: CATSDLSGGYTF; CDR3nt: TGTGCCACCAGTGATTTGTCAGGTGGCTACACCTTC; v_gene: TRBV24-1; j_gene: TRBJ1-2; d_gene: NA; abundance: NA
CDR3aa: CASSAQGLRSYNEQFF; CDR3nt: TGTGCCAGCAGTGCACAGGGTTTAAGGTCCTACAATGAGCAGTTCTTC; v_gene: TRBV2; j_gene: TRBJ2-1; d_gene: NA; abundance: NA
CDR3aa: CASSLAGNEKLFF; CDR3nt: TGTGCCAGCAGCTTGGCGGGAAATGAAAAACTGTTTTTT; v_gene: TRBV5-6; j_gene: TRBJ1-4; d_gene: NA; abundance: NA
CDR3aa: CASSYSRDTGELFF; CDR3nt: TGTGCCAGCAGTTACTCGAGAGACACCGGGGAGCTGTTTTTT; v_gene: TRBV6-5; j_gene: TRBJ2-2; d_gene: NA; abundance: NA
CDR3aa: CASSLVADNEQFF; CDR3nt: TGTGCCAGCAGCTTGGTGGCAGACAATGAGCAGTTCTTC; v_gene: TRBV5-5; j_gene: TRBJ2-1; d_gene: NA; abundance: NA
CDR3aa: CASSQELTGGRELFF; CDR3nt: TGCGCCAGCAGCCAAGAGTTGACAGGGGGTCGGGAGCTGTTTTTT; v_gene: TRBV4-1; j_gene: TRBJ2-2; d_gene: TRBD1; abundance: NA